The 19 T cell receptor beta chains in this list originate from one sample, sequenced in a study of response to subunit inactivated influenza vaccine (dated by TCRdb to 2016 to 2019). Library preparation used RT-PCR. The instrument was an Illumina HiSeq 2500. The public sequencing data were trimmed at Q25 with fastp and processed into clonotypes with MiXCR by TCRdb, which kept only in-frame beta chains. Records with the same CDR3 protein are collapsed into one entry carrying the most frequent genes and DNA. A total of about 480,000 distinct CDR3 sequences appear in this sample, roughly 13% of them only once. The top ten hold approximately 14% of the sample. What the time point label conveys for this sample: 45 days after influenza vaccine administration. The specimen comprised PBMCs from blood, sampled about 6 weeks after vaccination. The origin of the receptors is a man aged 50-59 years who received an inactivated influenza vaccine. Donor details come from another sample of the same person, matched by shared clones.

The V and J genes are TRBV4-3 and TRBJ2-7; 10 bases align to TRBD2. The ends lost 1 base at V and 4 bases at J; junction bases unmatched: 13. CDR3 length: 18 amino acids. The germline gives CDR1 LGHNA, CDR2 YSLEER. CDR3 bases: TGCGCCAGCAGCCAAGGAGTTTTAGCGGGAGGTTTTATGTACGAGCAGTACTTC. It translates to CASSQGVLAGGFMYEQYF.

This clonotype was seen a handful of times. For the CDR3, the DNA is TGTGCCACCAGCAGAGAACAGAGCTTTACTGGGGCCAACGTCCTGACTTTC. Amino acid sequence: CATSREQSFTGANVLTF. This sequence joins TRBV15 and TRBJ2-6, with unresolved D. CDR3 size: 17 residues. Germline-derived CDR1 and CDR2 are LNHNV and YYDKDF (reference sequence). V lost 0 bases, J lost 2 bases, and 11 bases lay in between.

This clonotype was counted a few times. The chain uses TRBV27 and TRBJ2-7; possible D gene TRBD1, 5 bases. CDR3 size: 15 residues. Germline-derived CDR1 and CDR2 are MNHEY and SMNVEV (reference sequence). V was pared by 2 bases and J by 3 bases, with 14 bases between. The CDR3 DNA reads TGTGCCAGCAGTTTAGATCCAGGAAGGGGCTACGAGCAGTACTTC. Its protein product is CASSLDPGRGYEQYF.

The table lists this clonotype with many counts. The rearrangement links TRBV12-5 to TRBJ2-5; D is uncertain. Looked up from germline, CDR1 is LGHNT and CDR2 is FRNRAP. V shed 1 base and J shed 2 bases, with 8 bases lying between them. There are 14 residues in the CDR3. The CDR3 coding sequence is TGTGCTAGTGGTTTGGAGACACAACAAGAGACCCAGTACTTC. It specifies CASGLETQQETQYF.

This clonotype was recorded many times. J is TRBJ1-2 and V is TRBV15, with D maybe TRBD1 (6 bases). With 0 bases removed from V and 3 bases from J, the gap between germline ends came to 17 bases. The CDR3 loop spans 17 amino acids. CDR1 LNHNV and CDR2 YYDKDF come from the germline V gene (reference sequence). The CDR3 loop is CATSREEGGTGYYGYTF. CDR3 sequence (DNA): TGTGCCACCAGCAGAGAGGAAGGGGGGACGGGGTACTATGGCTACACCTTC.

The chain combines TRBV5-1 with TRBJ2-3, with 8 bases identical to TRBD2. The CDR3 loop spans 17 amino acids. The J segment lost 2 bases and the V segment lost 0 bases, leaving 8 bases of the junction unmatched. Germline CDR1 is SGHRS and CDR2 is YFSETQ. CDR3 DNA: TGCGCCAGCAGCTTGGTAGTCGGGGGGGACACCACAGATACGCAGTATTTT. Its translation is CASSLVVGGDTTDTQYF.

This clonotype was detected only a few times. This chain connects TRBV5-6 to TRBJ2-1; D is possibly TRBD1 (6 bases). The CDR3 is made up of 12 amino acids. Deletions cut 4 bases from V and 8 bases from J, with 10 bases between. Germline V gene lookup returns CDR1 SGHDT and CDR2 YYEEEE. This CDR3 reads CASSKQGYEQFF. The DNA of the CDR3 is TGTGCCAGCAGCAAACAGGGATATGAGCAGTTCTTC.

The rearrangement links TRBV12-3 or TRBV12-4 to TRBJ2-2; 7 bases match TRBD1. This CDR3 has 14 amino acids. The trim removed 8 bases at V and 6 bases at J, leaving 9 bases unmatched. CDR3 sequence reads: CASGKTGSAGELFF. In DNA, the CDR3 is TGTGCCAGCGGAAAGACAGGGTCGGCCGGGGAGCTGTTTTTT.

The CDR3 sequence is CASSLGVTDEQYF. DNA of the CDR3: TGTGCCAGCAGCCTAGGGGTTACGGACGAGCAGTACTTC. The chain combines TRBV7-3 with TRBJ2-7, with D possibly being TRBD1 (5 bases). The V end was cut by 5 bases, the J end by 5 bases, with 13 bases between. CDR3 length equals 13 residues. Germline CDR1 is SGHTA and CDR2 is FQGTGA. Complete variable domain (other parts from reference TRBV7-3 and TRBJ2-7): GAGVSQTPSNKVTEKGKYVELRCDPISGHTALYWYRQSLGQGPEFLIYFQGTGAADDSGLPNDRFFAVRPEGSVSTLKIQRTERGDSAVYLCASSLGVTDEQYFGPGTRLTVT.

Worth noting for this clonotype: This may arise from a read error, as a much more abundant clone is one base away. The genes are TRBV7-9 and TRBJ1-1; D remains ambiguous. The germline gives CDR1 SEHNR, CDR2 FQNEAQ (reference sequence). The CDR3 loop spans 12 amino acids. CDR3 DNA: TGTGCCAGCAGCTCTATGAACACTGAACCTTTCTTT. It codes for CASSSMNTEPFF. The full variable domain, completed using reference TRBV7-9 and TRBJ1-1, is DTGVSQNPRHKITKRGQNVTFRCDPISEHNRLYWYRQTLGQGPEFLTYFQNEAQLEKSRLLSDRFSAERPKGSFSTLEIQRTEQGDSAMYLCASSSMNTEPFFGQGTRLTVV.

This clonotype was picked up a small number of times. CDR3 sequence (DNA): TGCGCCAGCAGAGCAGTCCCCATCTCCTACGAGCAGTACTTC. Translated, it gives CASRAVPISYEQYF. The V and J genes are TRBV10-2 and TRBJ2-7; D uncertain. Germline lookup yields CDR1 WSHSY and CDR2 SAAADI. V was cut by 6 bases and J by 0 bases, with 12 bases left in between. This CDR3 contains 14 residues.

The chain joins TRBV3-1 to TRBJ2-5; D remains ambiguous. The germline gives CDR1 LGHDT, CDR2 YNNKEL (reference sequence). V was trimmed by 8 bases and J by 5 bases, leaving 15 bases between them. The CDR3 has 13 amino acids. The CDR3 region has the DNA TGTGCCAGCCACGATAGAATCGGGGAGACCCAGTACTTC. It translates to CASHDRIGETQYF.

CDR3 loop: CASSFSGGSNTGELFF. The CDR3 DNA is TGTGCCAGCAGTTTTAGTGGGGGGTCGAACACCGGGGAGCTGTTTTTT. V and J are TRBV27 and TRBJ2-2; tentatively, D is TRBD2 (6 bases). From germline, CDR1 is MNHEY and CDR2 SMNVEV (reference sequence). V shed 3 bases and J shed 0 bases, with 11 bases lying between them. The CDR3 totals 16 residues.

This clonotype was found a few times. The chain couples TRBV20-1 to TRBJ2-7; 8 positions match TRBD1. CDR1 is DFQATT and CDR2 is SNEGSKA in the germline V gene (reference sequence). The J segment lost 0 bases and the V segment lost 5 bases, leaving 9 bases of the junction unmatched. The CDR3 is 15 residues long. The CDR3 sequence: CSAPRTGLLSYEQYF. CDR3 DNA sequence: TGCAGTGCTCCCCGGACAGGGCTCCTCTCCTACGAGCAGTACTTC.

The rearrangement uses TRBV12-3 or TRBV12-4 and TRBJ2-5; perhaps TRBD1 as D (6 bases). The CDR3 runs to 15 residues. V shed 4 bases and J shed 2 bases, with 14 bases lying between them. The CDR3 DNA sequence: TGTGCCAGCAGTTGGGCCCCAGGGGCTCAAGAGACCCAGTACTTC. Translation: CASSWAPGAQETQYF.

This clonotype was seen a handful of times. V and J are TRBV12-3 or TRBV12-4 and TRBJ2-7, with TRBD2 identical over 8 bases. J was trimmed by 0 bases and V by 6 bases; bases with no gene match: 4. This CDR3 is 14 amino acids long. CDR3 coding DNA: TGTGCCAGCAGCCGTGGACTAGCCTCCTACGAGCAGTACTTC. It yields the protein CASSRGLASYEQYF.

The CDR3 protein is CASSPGTGVDEQFF. In DNA, the CDR3 is TGTGCCAGCAGTCCCGGGACAGGGGTCGATGAGCAGTTCTTC. The J gene is TRBJ2-1, the V gene TRBV27; 10 bases line up with TRBD1. The CDR3 sequence is 14 residues long. Germline trimming cut 5 bases from V and 8 bases from J; bases unmatched to any gene: 6. The germline V gene encodes CDR1 MNHEY and CDR2 SMNVEV (reference sequence).

This clonotype was recorded a few times. The CDR3 spells CASSYYLPTSGQSYEQFF. The CDR3 DNA reads TGTGCCAGCAGTTACTATCTACCGACTAGCGGACAATCCTATGAGCAGTTCTTC. V and J are TRBV6-2 or TRBV6-3 and TRBJ2-1; 9 bases are a match to TRBD2. The junction had 15 bases not matched to a gene; V was cut back by 1 base and J by 8 bases. This CDR3 region has 18 residues. Germline loops: CDR1 MNHEY, CDR2 SVGEGT.

The J gene is TRBJ1-1, the V gene TRBV6-4; tentative D call: TRBD1 (5 bases). This CDR3 region has 16 residues. Germline values: CDR1 MRHNA, CDR2 SNTAGT. V gave up 3 bases and J gave up 1 base, with 15 bases separating them. CDR3: CASSEGASLGNTEAFF. Here the CDR3 DNA reads TGTGCCAGCAGTGAAGGGGCCTCCTTGGGGAACACTGAAGCTTTCTTT.